This T cell receptor (beta chain) was sequenced for a study of cytomegalovirus exposure and HLA in healthy donors. Germline lookup yields CDR1 LNHDA and CDR2 SQIVND (reference sequence). The CDR3 contains 14 residues. With V trimmed by 5 bases and J by 8 bases, 7 bases remained unmatched. The PCR employed 60 Vbeta primers together with 13 Jbeta primers. Method: immunoSEQ multiplex PCR; TCRdb's copy keeps in-frame clones and lacks some. The table lists around 120,000 clones, approximately 80% of them singletons, with around 4.9% in the top ten. The chain combines TRBV19 with TRBJ2-1; 9 bases map to TRBD2. The receptor was isolated from a middle-aged man in good health and CMV-seropositive. Material for sequencing was PBMCs. DNA for the CDR3: TGTGCCAGTAGTGTCGGGACTAGCTCCCATGAGCAGTTCTTC. This gives the protein CASSVGTSSHEQFF.